The entry that follows covers one T cell receptor beta chain sequence. The clone's antigen remains unknown. Base qualities are not recorded, but no much larger clone differs from it by a single base. The library was produced with the immunoSEQ multiplex PCR assay. The multiplex PCR relied on a mix of 60 forward primers for TCR Vbeta segments and 13 reverse primers for TCR Jbeta segments. The CDR3 region of rearranged TCR beta genes was amplified from genomic DNA with a multiplex PCR assay. On the Illumina HiSeq System, the amplified TCR beta libraries were sequenced as 87-base-pair reads. The published analysis was carried out like this. Across the 700 or so repertoires, a later analysis counted roughly 84 million unique TCR beta chains, approximately 12 million of which were shared by at least two donors. Raw reads were error-corrected and collapsed into unique sequences with a nearest-neighbor algorithm that merged closely related sequences to remove PCR and sequencing errors. V, D and J gene segments were assigned by aligning CDR3 sequences to IMGT reference sequences. For a sequence to be retained, a match of at least six nucleotides was required to both a V gene segment and a J gene segment. A rearrangement was called productive if the CDR3 had no stop codons and remained in frame with V and J, and every other rearrangement was called non-productive. CDR3 was defined by IMGT convention, running from the second conserved V-encoded cysteine to the conserved J-encoded phenylalanine. The earlier analysis of a few hundred of the donors excluded sequences that lacked an unambiguous match to a single V gene segment. In an earlier analysis of some 590 of the donors, V segments were called functional above 56.7% productive rearrangements and were called segregating when the between-donor standard deviation exceeded 5%. To diagnose cytomegalovirus status from the catalog of TCR beta chain sequences, a statistical classification framework was built. A later analysis assigned V and J genes by comparing TCR nucleotide sequences with IMGT/GENE-DB human TR gene sequences. Using the TCRdist pipeline, a later analysis assigned CDR3 sequences along with most-parsimonious VDJ recombination scenarios. A later analysis defined each TCR beta chain by its CDR3 amino acid sequence plus V-gene family, and excluded reads lacking a unique V-gene family. A later analysis removed 500 to 650 highly shared, low-generation-probability nucleotide sequences to deal with suspected cross-contamination and a sequencing artifact. In a later analysis, a clonal expansion index was calculated for each public chain from normalized within-repertoire ranks of inferred template counts. In a later analysis, generation probabilities were computed with a VDJ recombination model fitted to out-of-frame rearrangements, and the resulting probabilities were checked against IGoR. Hypergeometric tests were used in a later analysis to score TCR-TCR, TCR-HLA and TCR-CMV co-occurrence, with a repertoire-size bias correction applied to the TCR pairs. False discovery rates were estimated in a later analysis by permuting HLA or CMV assignments 20 times. In a later analysis, co-occurring TCRs were grouped using DBSCAN, and TCRdist sequence similarity was added for clustering within HLA-allele-positive subsets. Repertoires with fewer than 30,000 or more than 120,000 public chains, plus five repertoires with anomalous nucleotide sharing, were excluded from co-occurrence clustering. TCRdb obtained this table from immuneACCESS and retained in-frame rearrangements with V and J assigned. These tables miss some clones; where compared with another copy, unresolved V genes account for less than half of the shortfall, and the remainder is unexplained. Clone size and the V and J calls come from that table; the DNA yielded D and trimming. In this sample the table shows around 91,000 clones, just under 80% of which occur a single time. The leading ten clones occupy 4.4% of the sample.

Including the terminal cysteine and phenylalanine, the CDR3 comprises 15 residues. Kept here is only the CDR3 DNA, which spans 45 bases and is read in frame from base 1. The junction shows trimming of 3 bases on V and 8 bases on J, plus 16 bases between the germline ends. CDR1 and CDR2 are read off the germline V gene as MDHEN and SYDVKM. The cohort comprised approximately 700 healthy bone marrow donors. At the time of sampling, all cohort members were nominally healthy, though unrecorded immune exposures were likely present. The donor was CMV seropositive and was included in the group of almost 300 seropositive cohort members. A peripheral blood sample was collected from each donor, and TCR beta sequencing was performed on peripheral blood mononuclear cells. Genomic DNA extraction from the blood cell samples was performed with the Qiagen DNeasy Blood Extraction Kit. The data originate from a study of cytomegalovirus exposure and HLA in healthy donors (dated 2017 in TCRdb). About the investigation overall: An earlier analysis of fewer than 750 of the donors reported 276 Gb of sequence data and around 100 million unique TCR beta sequences obtained from roughly 180 million T cells. Using immunosequencing, the study profiled T cell repertoires from approximately 700 subjects and related those repertoires to cytomegalovirus serostatus. On average, 235,054 unique TCR beta nucleotide sequences were sequenced per donor among 398 genotyped donors of the cohort, with roughly 19% of those sequences being non-productive. All discovery cohort repertoires had been generated on a single sequencing platform. A later genetic analysis took genome-wide SNP genotypes for about 55% of the roughly 700 donors and used that subset as a discovery cohort. In a later analysis, previously published TCR beta repertoires from 666 donors were re-analyzed and high-resolution HLA genotyping was added so that TCR occurrence patterns could be studied. An earlier analysis of around 540 of the donors applied high-throughput TCR beta sequencing to assess whether each TCR beta V gene segment acted as functional or pseudogenic. In the later analysis, no new phenotypic data were used to find candidate immune exposures; instead, reliance was placed on TCR beta sequences and their occurrence across donors. Roughly 290 gigabases of sequencing data and 91 million or so unique TCR sequences made up an early release that covered approximately 620 HLA-typed donors. The aim of the study was to test whether cataloging public T cell receptors could identify signatures of past pathogen exposure. Of the roughly 400 genotyped donors, 81% were placed in the genetic ancestry cluster associated with self-reported Caucasian donors. The study combined high-throughput TCR immunosequencing, statistical association of individual TCRs with disease status, and machine learning to predict cytomegalovirus infection status. Class I and class II HLA loci were covered by the typing at four-digit resolution. Donor age, sex, ethnicity and CMV serostatus were collected together with the repertoire data. Because of strong linkage in the cohort, roughly 5 DR-DQ haplotypes were treated as single units for association and clustering. Typing coverage varied by locus: roughly 620-640 donors for A, B, C, DRB1 and DQB1; approximately 560 for DQA1; more than 600 for DPA1; under 490 for DPB1. Besides the first cohort of around 700 subjects, a separate validation cohort made up of 120 different subjects was used.

Study-level results and caveats: A later analysis found that most CMV-associated TCR beta chains appeared HLA-restricted, with HLA associations seemingly driven largely by CMV exposure. The classifier was reported to diagnose cytomegalovirus status with high specificity and sensitivity in both the original cohort and the validation cohort. While some public TCRs were present in many individuals, most TCR sequences turned up only very rarely across donors. An association between a missense DCLRE1C variant and V-gene and J-gene trimming of TCR beta chains was found in a later genetic analysis and replicated in an independent cohort. Specific HLA alleles were associated with 16,951 TCR beta sequences at a false discovery rate of 0.05 in a later analysis. Sequencing depth was assumed to be roughly uniform across donors in the presence/absence analyses, though that assumption may not hold. In an earlier analysis of about 550 of the donors, most TCR beta V segments were observed in productive rearrangements about 87% or about 30% of the time, broadly matching IMGT annotations. In this cohort, only TCR beta chains were sequenced, and detectable features were limited by the absence of alpha or paired-chain data. A later analysis found that HLA-associated TCR beta chains were more clonally expanded and had lower generation probabilities than equally common non-associated chains. Compared with the 666-donor mean, donors in an Asian-associated ancestry cluster had fewer N-insertions in productive TCRs, according to a later genetic analysis. According to the authors, the approach could potentially be generalized to other disease states and immunological phenotypes. A further reported finding was that TCR beta sequences accurately predicted the HLA-A and HLA-B alleles for most subjects in the first cohort. Because counts were too low, about 18 rarely observed V segments, including chromosome 9 orphons, were excluded from the earlier analysis of some 590 of the donors. When HLA alleles, especially DR and DQ, strongly co-occurred, attributing TCR associations to individual alleles was difficult. According to a later analysis, parvovirus B19, influenza, CMV and Epstein-Barr virus appeared linked to several top co-occurrence clusters. The only immune exposure information available for the cohort was CMV serostatus. Because the 87-base-pair reads could not distinguish some IMGT-functional V segments, including TRBV6-2 and TRBV6-3, those segments were excluded. Because HLA typing was missing for some donors at each locus, association tests included only the typed subset. In a later analysis, TCR association rates were found to vary across HLA loci, with the most associated TCRs seen for DRB1 alleles and the fewest for HLA-C alleles. The study gave a list of under 200 TCR beta chains associated with cytomegalovirus. In vitro tests confirmed that a few of the cytomegalovirus-associated TCR beta chains recognize cytomegalovirus antigens. Correlated functional status among segregating V segments might be attributable to linkage disequilibrium, but an unknown experimental factor could not be ruled out. The sequencing pipeline was judged likely to have produced a cluster of highly shared sequence variants as a technical artifact.

Sequencing was carried out using PBMCs. The sequence came from a male donor in good health and CMV-seropositive. The chain employs TRBV28 and TRBJ1-4; TRBD1 might be the D gene, on 5 matching bases. The sequence in DNA is TGTGCCAGCAGTTTTTTGTCTGGGGCCTTCGAAAAACTGTTTTTT. The encoded protein is CASSFLSGAFEKLFF.